This passage covers 5 T cell receptor beta chains from one sample sequenced in a study of CD8+CD57+ T cells in acquired aplastic anemia (dated by TCRdb to 2016 to 2019). The patients picked for sequencing were ones in whom flow cytometry had shown an expansion of CD8+CD57+ cells. Sequencing instrument: Illumina HiSeq 2000. Genomic DNA served as template for TCR beta VDJ combination and CDR3 sequence profiling. The public reads were reprocessed in TCRdb via fastp at Q25 and MiXCR, keeping in-frame beta chains. Each entry is one CDR3 protein sequence, shown with its most common DNA and genes. In this sample the table shows around 170,000 distinct CDR3 sequences, 48% of which occur a single time. The ten top clones hold 9.7% of the sample. The sequencing input was sorted CD4+, CD8+, or CD8+CD57+ T cells (not recorded which) from PBMCs. The receptors were sampled from a human donor with aplastic anemia.

The rearrangement joins TRBV25-1 to TRBJ2-3, with D uncertain. Germline V gene data show CDR1 as MGHDK and CDR2 as SYGVNS. The CDR3 has 14 amino acids. V was clipped by 3 bases and J by 0 bases, with 7 bases between them. CDR3 region: CASSDQRSTDTQYF. The CDR3 DNA reads TGTGCCAGCAGTGATCAGAGAAGCACAGATACGCAGTATTTT.

The V gene is TRBV20-1, the J gene TRBJ1-5, with 7 bases aligning to TRBD1. This CDR3 has 14 amino acids. Germline CDR1 DFQATT, CDR2 SNEGSKA (reference sequence). Trimming at V came to 6 bases and at J to 6 bases, leaving 11 bases not matched to a gene. This chain's CDR3 is CSAIDRAAGQPQHF. The DNA for the CDR3 is TGCAGTGCAATCGACAGGGCGGCGGGTCAGCCCCAGCATTTT.

Comments on this clonotype: An end of the junction differs from the germline gene, which may be a read error. The rearrangement uses TRBV19 and TRBJ1-6; D is ambiguous. The CDR3 is 13 amino acids. The V gene's germline CDR1 is LNHDA and CDR2 SQIVND (reference sequence). The CDR3 spells CASSIGRLGPLHF. The CDR3 bases are TGTGCTAGTAGTATAGGGAGACTGGGACCCCTCCACTTT.

The sample holds many counts of this clonotype. The CDR3 here is CASSIEGTSGTETQYF. The CDR3 DNA reads as TGTGCCAGTAGTATAGAGGGGACTAGCGGGACAGAGACCCAGTACTTC. V usage is TRBV19 and J usage is TRBJ2-5; 13 bases are a match to TRBD2. The CDR3 length is 16 residues. From germline, CDR1 is LNHDA and CDR2 SQIVND (reference sequence). Germline trimming cut 0 bases from V and 4 bases from J; bases unmatched to any gene: 2. Drawing the rest from reference TRBV19 and TRBJ2-5, the complete variable domain is DGGITQSPKYLFRKEGQNVTLSCEQNLNHDAMYWYRQDPGQGLRLIYYSQIVNDFQKGDIAEGYSVSREKKESFPLTVTSAQKNPTAFYLCASSIEGTSGTETQYFGPGTRLLVL.

This clonotype was counted ten times or more. The V gene is TRBV6-1, the J gene TRBJ2-1, with D possibly TRBD1 on 7 matching bases. Germline V gives CDR1 MNHNS, CDR2 SASEGT. This CDR3 region has 13 residues. Trimming shortened V by 10 bases and J by 10 bases, and 20 bases separated the two germline ends. The CDR3 DNA is TGTGCCACCGTATACAGGGGAGGTGTGGAGCAGTTCTTC. Encoded protein: CATVYRGGVEQFF.